Below are 9 T cell receptor beta chains sequenced from a single sample in a study of shared clonotypes between healthy human individuals. Produced via immunoSEQ multiplex PCR; TCRdb's table is partial and in-frame only. The table shows 530,000 or so clones, with around 79% occurring only once. Material for sequencing was PBMCs. The receptors were sampled from a woman aged 40 to 50 in good health. Some clones in this sample may be carry-over from other donors' samples.

The CDR3 sequence: CASSWTGNSGNTIYF. In nucleotides, the CDR3 is TGCGCCAGCAGCTGGACAGGGAACTCTGGAAACACCATATATTTT. The V call is TRBV4-1, the J call TRBJ1-3; 8 bases align to TRBD1. V lost 5 bases, J lost 0 bases, and 3 bases stayed unmatched. Per the germline V gene, CDR1 is MGHRA and CDR2 is YSYEKL. This CDR3 has 15 amino acids.

V gene TRBV5-4 combines with J gene TRBJ2-7; 9 nucleotides agree with TRBD2. Germline lookup yields CDR1 SGHNT and CDR2 YYREEE (reference sequence). J gave up 3 bases and V 5 bases, and 6 bases lay outside the gene matches. The CDR3 consists of 14 residues. CDR3 sequence reads: CASSELAGNYEQYF. The CDR3 region has the DNA TGTGCCAGCAGTGAGCTAGCGGGAAACTACGAGCAGTACTTC.

This clone was recorded once. This CDR3 is CASSFGTGKVGSEAFF. The CDR3 DNA is TGTGCCAGCAGCTTCGGGACGGGTAAAGTCGGTTCTGAAGCTTTCTTT. The gene calls are TRBV5-6 and TRBJ1-1, with D possibly being TRBD1 (5 bases). The CDR3 has 16 amino acids. The germline V gene has CDR1 SGHDT and CDR2 YYEEEE. The V and J ends lost 2 bases and 6 bases respectively, with 20 bases between them. Full variable domain (rest looked up from reference TRBV5-6 and TRBJ1-1): DAGVTQSPTHLIKTRGQQVTLRCSPKSGHDTVSWYQQALGQGPQFIFQYYEEEERQRGNFPDRFSGHQFPNYSSELNVNALLLGDSALYLCASSFGTGKVGSEAFFGQGTRLTVV.

This clone was recorded once. The CDR3 nucleotides are TGCGCCAGCAGTGAGTGGACAGACAAGCAGTTCTTC. Its translation: CASSEWTDKQFF. This rearrangement joins TRBV10-2 to TRBJ2-1; a weak D match, TRBD1 (6 bases). The CDR3 covers 12 residues. V lost 1 base and J lost 11, with 9 bases in between. Germline CDR1 reads WSHSY; CDR2 reads SAAADI.

J is TRBJ2-3 and V is TRBV7-2; maybe TRBD2 (5 bases). The germline V gene has CDR1 SGHTA and CDR2 FQGNSA. The CDR3 sequence is 12 residues long. Trimming removed 4 bases from V and 7 bases from J, with 9 bases in between. The CDR3 here is CASSSPGNTQYF. In DNA form, the CDR3 reads TGTGCCAGCAGCTCGCCCGGGAATACGCAGTATTTT.

The V gene is TRBV5-1, the J gene TRBJ2-1; D gene ambiguous. The germline gives CDR1 SGHRS, CDR2 YFSETQ. The V gene lost 1 base and the J gene lost 8 bases, with 7 bases spanning the gap. There are 12 residues in the CDR3. CDR3 residues: CASSLPTDEQFF. As DNA, the CDR3 is TGCGCCAGCAGCTTGCCTACAGATGAGCAGTTCTTC.

The gene calls are TRBV27 and TRBJ2-1, with 9 positions matching TRBD2. The CDR3 has 17 residues. Per germline, CDR1 MNHEY and CDR2 SMNVEV (reference sequence). V lost 7 bases to trimming and J lost 2 bases; unmatched junction nucleotides: 12. CDR3 DNA: TGTGCCAGCAACCCCCTCTCTAGCGGGACCCCCTACAATGAGCAGTTCTTC. It is translated as CASNPLSSGTPYNEQFF.

V and J are TRBV6-5 and TRBJ2-2; 8 bases align to TRBD1. From germline, CDR1 is MNHEY and CDR2 SVGAGI. This CDR3 has 14 amino acids. V dropped 7 bases and J dropped 7; count of bases not matched to a gene: 8. The CDR3 reads CASTLQGVGGELFF. The DNA of the CDR3 is TGTGCCAGCACTCTACAGGGGGTGGGCGGGGAGCTGTTTTTT.

The chain carries TRBV2 and TRBJ2-5; 9 bases map to TRBD2. Germline V gives CDR1 SNHLY, CDR2 FYNNEI. With 2 bases clipped from V and 2 bases from J, the junction kept 9 bases outside the gene matches. The CDR3 has 17 amino acids. The CDR3: CASSETGSGSGQETQYF. DNA for the CDR3: TGTGCCAGCAGTGAAACGGGTAGCGGGAGTGGGCAAGAGACCCAGTACTTC.